The sequence of this T cell receptor beta chain was determined in a study of blood T cell repertoires in COVID-19. Study-level background: COVID-19 samples from acute and convalescent phases originated in the United States, Italy and Spain. T cells, B-cell-depleted T cells, or PBMCs supplied cDNA or gDNA.

The study assigned cohorts using participant-reported clinical history. Authors' methods: From reference gene primer amplification, estimates of nucleated cell counts were derived. The repertoire was sequenced with immunoSEQ multiplex PCR; TCRdb's copy has only in-frame clones and lacks some. V and J calls and clone size come straight from that table; D and trimming were deduced from the DNA. The sample has around 170,000 clones, roughly 87% seen once. Germline CDR1 reads SGHRS; CDR2 reads YFSETQ. The CDR3 covers 16 residues. Trimming left V 0 bases short and J 2 bases short, with 15 bases between. The chain carries TRBV5-1 and TRBJ2-7, with D possibly being TRBD1 (6 bases). The sequence derives from a woman in her fifties or sixties who had recovered from COVID-19. Sequencing was done on a sample of PBMCs or T cells enriched from blood (not recorded which). The CDR3 spells CASSLGGPSGAYEQYF. Written as DNA, the CDR3 is TGCGCCAGCAGCTTGGGAGGGCCTTCAGGGGCCTACGAGCAGTACTTC.